In its sample, the clone carrying this T cell receptor (beta chain) was seen once. This sample is part of a study of T cell responses to AZD1222 COVID-19 vaccine. Generated by immunoSEQ multiplex PCR, the TCRdb table keeps only in-frame clones and is missing some. The table records 95,000 to 150,000 clones, almost 95% of them present only once. The clonotype was recovered from an adult in good health. The material sequenced was peripheral blood, taken on day 0 of AZD1222 vaccination.

CDR3 loop: CASSAGGSQYF. The CDR3 DNA sequence: TGTGCCAGCAGCGCTGGGGGATCGCAGTATTTT. The J gene is TRBJ2-3, the V gene TRBV9; D may match TRBD1 or TRBD2 (5 bases each). The length of the CDR3 is 11 residues. Germline CDR1 is SGDLS and CDR2 is YYNGEE. Trimming pared 3 bases from V and 10 bases from J, leaving 9 bases between.